Each of the 18 T cell receptor beta chains below was sequenced from the same sample in a study of Ad26.COV2.S vaccination and SARS-CoV-2 variants. Profiling relied on immunoSEQ multiplex PCR, and the TCRdb table lists in-frame clones only, not all of them. The table lists about 400,000 clones, about 89% of them singletons. Treatment in this sample: 19 received Ad26.COV2.S at low or high dose, single or two shots; roughly five received placebo; per-sample allocation not given. Collection of samples fell on day 63 after the first vaccine or placebo injection. Sequenced here: peripheral blood, sampled in a trial of Ad26.COV2.S vaccine versus placebo. These receptors all come from a person aged 18-65 years who received the Ad26.COV2.S COVID-19 vaccine or a placebo.

This clone was found many times. V usage is TRBV3-1 (or the pseudogene TRBV3-2) and J usage is TRBJ1-2; D call uncertain. Germline values: CDR1 LGHDT, CDR2 YNNKEL (reference sequence). The CDR3 is 15 residues long. V lost 3 bases to trimming and J lost 5 bases, with 16 bases between them. CDR3 nucleotide sequence: TGTGCCAGCAGCCACTCAGTGGCAGCTGCATATGGCTACACCTTC. It translates to CASSHSVAAAYGYTF.

The rearrangement joins TRBV9 to TRBJ1-1; D gene uncertain. Germline V gene sequence: CDR1 SGDLS, CDR2 YYNGEE. This CDR3 region has 14 residues. Trimming took 2 bases from V and 8 from J, leaving 16 bases between them. This chain's CDR3 is CASSVSGSPAEAFF. CDR3 bases: TGTGCCAGCAGCGTTTCCGGGTCTCCGGCGGAAGCTTTCTTT.

V usage is TRBV5-6 and J usage is TRBJ2-3; 10 bases map to TRBD2. The V segment lost 5 bases and the J segment 6 bases; nucleotides outside the gene matches: 6. The V gene's germline CDR1 is SGHDT and CDR2 YYEEEE. The CDR3 totals 14 residues. The CDR3: CASRLAGTADTQYF. CDR3 DNA sequence: TGTGCCAGCAGACTAGCGGGAACTGCGGATACGCAGTATTTT.

The V and J genes are TRBV15 and TRBJ2-7, with D possibly being TRBD1 (9 bases). V lost 5 bases to trimming and J lost 5 bases, with 19 bases between them. Looked up from germline, CDR1 is LNHNV and CDR2 is YYDKDF (reference sequence). The CDR3 runs to 15 residues. In DNA form, the CDR3 reads TGTGCCACCAGCTCCGGGGGGGACAGGGCCAACGAGCAGTACTTC. The encoded protein is CATSSGGDRANEQYF.

The rearrangement joins TRBV5-1 to TRBJ2-1, with a possible D match to TRBD2 (5 bases). Germline lookup yields CDR1 SGHRS and CDR2 YFSETQ. The CDR3 extends over 15 amino acids. V was pared by 5 bases and J by 8 bases, with 20 bases between. The CDR3 region is CASRPSLAFSDEQFF. The CDR3 DNA reads as TGCGCCAGCAGACCATCATTAGCTTTTAGCGATGAGCAGTTCTTC.

In its sample, this clone was seen once. The CDR3 protein is CASSPAGGSKEQFF. CDR3 sequence (DNA): TGTGCCAGCAGTCCCGCGGGGGGATCTAAGGAGCAGTTCTTC. This chain connects TRBV6-2 or TRBV6-3 to TRBJ2-1; 8 bases fit TRBD2. CDR1 MNHEY and CDR2 SVGEGT come from the germline V gene. J lost 10 bases, V lost 5 bases, and 10 bases had no gene match. This CDR3 spans 14 amino acids.

This chain connects TRBV24-1 to TRBJ1-3; D remains unclear. The V and J ends lost 4 bases and 0 bases respectively, with 15 bases between them. CDR1 KGHDR and CDR2 SFDVKD come from the germline V gene. The CDR3 spans 17 residues. The CDR3 loop is CATSDTQVGISGNTIYF. DNA of the CDR3: TGTGCCACCAGTGACACCCAAGTCGGAATCTCTGGAAACACCATATATTTT.

V is TRBV28 and J is TRBJ1-2; 9 bases map to TRBD1. Germline CDR1 is MDHEN and CDR2 is SYDVKM. V gave up 6 bases and J gave up 5 bases; unmatched junction bases: 10. The CDR3 totals 15 residues. The CDR3 bases are TGTGCCAGCAGGATACAGGGGGCCCGCAGATATGGCTACACCTTC. Translated: CASRIQGARRYGYTF.

This CDR3 is CASRDRGLNNEKLFF. CDR3 sequence (DNA): TGTGCCAGCAGGGACAGGGGGTTGAATAATGAAAAACTGTTTTTT. The rearrangement joins TRBV5-8 to TRBJ1-4; 10 bases align to TRBD1. The CDR3 is 15 amino acids. After removal of 5 bases from V and 4 bases from J, the junction contained 5 bases not matched to a gene. CDR1 is SGHTS, CDR2 YDEGEE, per germline.

The chain recombines TRBV20-1 with TRBJ2-1; D unresolved. Germline CDR1 reads DFQATT; CDR2 reads SNEGSKA (reference sequence). V was clipped by 3 bases and J by 0 bases, with 12 bases between them. This CDR3 has 15 residues. The CDR3 here is CSASVGLSSYNEQFF. Written as DNA, the CDR3 is TGCAGTGCTAGTGTGGGCCTTAGCTCCTACAATGAGCAGTTCTTC.

A note on this clone: The sample holds other DNA sequences that translate to the same CDR3. V is TRBV3-1 (or the pseudogene TRBV3-2) and J is TRBJ2-5; 8 bases fit TRBD2. Germline CDR1 and CDR2: LGHDT and YNNKEL (reference sequence). The CDR3 is made up of 14 amino acids. Trimming removed 8 bases from V and 4 bases from J; junction bases left unmatched: 9. This chain's CDR3 is CASSPSGSGETQYF. In nucleotides, the CDR3 is TGTGCCAGCTCCCCAAGCGGGAGTGGAGAGACCCAGTACTTC.

This rearrangement joins TRBV2 to TRBJ2-5, with 9 bases that match TRBD2. The CDR3 has 15 amino acids. The trim removed 5 bases at V and 5 bases at J, leaving 9 bases unmatched. Germline CDR1 reads SNHLY; CDR2 reads FYNNEI. CDR3 amino acids: CASSTTGLALETQYF. The CDR3 DNA is TGTGCCAGCAGTACTACGGGACTAGCCCTCGAGACCCAGTACTTC.

This chain uses TRBV13 with TRBJ2-1, with 12 bases aligning to TRBD2. CDR1 and CDR2 from the germline V gene are PRHDT and FYEKMQ (reference sequence). The CDR3 length is 17 residues. V gave up 5 bases and J gave up 8 bases; unmatched junction bases: 13. DNA of the CDR3: TGTGCCAGCAGCCCAACAGGACTAGCGGGAATGTTCCATGAGCAGTTCTTC. It translates to CASSPTGLAGMFHEQFF.

The J gene is TRBJ1-5, the V gene TRBV7-3, with D uncertain. Germline V gene lookup returns CDR1 SGHTA and CDR2 FQGTGA. The CDR3 length is 13 residues. The V end lost 5 bases, the J end lost 8 bases, and 13 bases lay between the germline ends. The CDR3 region has the DNA TGTGCCAGCAGCGGATCGATAGTAGAGCCCCAGCATTTT. Translating it yields CASSGSIVEPQHF. Full variable domain (outside the CDR3, taken from reference TRBV7-3 and TRBJ1-5): GAGVSQTPSNKVTEKGKYVELRCDPISGHTALYWYRQSLGQGPEFLIYFQGTGAADDSGLPNDRFFAVRPEGSVSTLKIQRTERGDSAVYLCASSGSIVEPQHFGDGTRLSIL.

The chain uses TRBV5-1 and TRBJ2-5, with D perhaps TRBD2 (6 bases). CDR3 size: 15 residues. V lost 1 base to trimming and J lost 5 bases, with 15 bases between them. Germline V gives CDR1 SGHRS, CDR2 YFSETQ. The CDR3 reads CASSLSQHRGETQYF. CDR3 sequence (DNA): TGCGCCAGCAGCTTGTCCCAACATCGGGGGGAGACCCAGTACTTC. Full variable domain (missing parts from reference TRBV5-1 and TRBJ2-5): KAGVTQTPRYLIKTRGQQVTLSCSPISGHRSVSWYQQTPGQGLQFLFEYFSETQRNKGNFPGRFSGRQFSNSRSEMNVSTLELGDSALYLCASSLSQHRGETQYFGPGTRLLVL.

The chain has TRBV2 and TRBJ2-5; TRBD2 matches at 7 bases. Germline V gene data show CDR1 as SNHLY and CDR2 as FYNNEI. The CDR3 contains 15 residues. Unmatched junction bases numbered 8, after V lost 2 bases and J lost 5 bases. The CDR3 sequence: CASSERTSDGETQYF. The CDR3 nucleotides are TGTGCCAGCAGTGAAAGGACTAGTGATGGGGAGACCCAGTACTTC. The full variable domain, completed using reference TRBV2 and TRBJ2-5, is EPEVTQTPSHQVTQMGQEVILRCVPISNHLYFYWYRQILGQKVEFLVSFYNNEISEKSEIFDDQFSVERPDGSNFTLKIRSTKLEDSAMYFCASSERTSDGETQYFGPGTRLLVL.

This clone was counted a single time. The chain couples TRBV7-6 to TRBJ1-3; D perhaps matches TRBD1 (6 bases). This CDR3 has 18 amino acids. Trimming stripped 1 base from V and 5 bases from J, with 21 bases between. Germline-derived CDR1 and CDR2 are SGHVS and FNYEAQ. The CDR3, as DNA: TGTGCCAGCAGCTTAGTTCCAGGGGCGGCTCAGCCTAGAAACACCATATATTTT. It codes for CASSLVPGAAQPRNTIYF.

The rearrangement links TRBV5-1 to TRBJ1-4, with D possibly being TRBD1 (6 bases). The CDR3 length is 13 residues. Germline V CDR1 and CDR2: SGHRS, YFSETQ. The V end was cut by 1 base, the J end by 6 bases, with 7 bases between. Here the CDR3 reads CASSLPGDEKLFF. The CDR3 DNA sequence: TGCGCCAGCAGCTTGCCAGGGGATGAAAAACTGTTTTTT.